The subject of this entry is one TCR beta chain. Authors' analysis steps: The assay estimated nucleated cells by amplifying reference gene primers. The repertoire was sequenced with immunoSEQ multiplex PCR; TCRdb's copy has only in-frame clones and lacks some. The V and J calls and clone size are taken from that table; D and trimming were inferred from the DNA. The sample includes under 200,000 clones, approximately 80% of them seen just once. The sample originates from a study of blood T cell repertoires in COVID-19. Study information: Samples representing acute and convalescent COVID-19 were sourced from the United States, Italy and Spain. PBMCs, B-cell-depleted T cells, or T cells provided the cDNA or gDNA that made up the material.

V lost 5 bases to trimming and J lost 7 bases; unmatched junction nucleotides: 2. Germline V lookup: CDR1 KGHSH, CDR2 LQKENI. The CDR3 is 14 residues long. The sample comprised peripheral blood. This clonotype originated in a human donor in a cohort sampled during active COVID-19. The V gene is TRBV18, the J gene TRBJ1-6, with 10 bases identical to TRBD1. The CDR3 sequence is CASSWDRGNSPLHF. In nucleotides, the CDR3 is TGTGCCAGCTCATGGGACAGGGGCAATTCACCCCTCCACTTT.